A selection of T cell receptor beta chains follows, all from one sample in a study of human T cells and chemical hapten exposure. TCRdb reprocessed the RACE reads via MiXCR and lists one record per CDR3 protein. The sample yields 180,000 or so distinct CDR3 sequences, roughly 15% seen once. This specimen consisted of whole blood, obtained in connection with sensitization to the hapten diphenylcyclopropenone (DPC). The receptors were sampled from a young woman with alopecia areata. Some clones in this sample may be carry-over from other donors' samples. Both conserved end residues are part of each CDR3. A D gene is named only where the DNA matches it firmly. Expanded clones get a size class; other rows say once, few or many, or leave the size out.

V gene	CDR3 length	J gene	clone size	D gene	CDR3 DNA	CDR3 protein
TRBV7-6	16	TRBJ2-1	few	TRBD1	TGTGCCAGCAGCTTAGAGAGGACAGGGGGGGACAATGAGCAGTTCTTC	CASSLERTGGDNEQFF
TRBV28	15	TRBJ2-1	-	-	TGTGCCAGCAGATTGGGGGGGGCCCCCAACAATGAGCAGTTCTTC	CASRLGGAPNNEQFF
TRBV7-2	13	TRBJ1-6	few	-	TGTGCCAGCAGCTCGCCCTCGAGGACTACTCTCCACTTT	CASSSPSRTTLHF
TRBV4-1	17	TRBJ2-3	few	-	TGCGCCAGCAGCCTAGAGGGGGCGGGGGGACTCACAGATACGCAGTATTTT	CASSLEGAGGLTDTQYF
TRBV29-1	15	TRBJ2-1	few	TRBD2	TGCAGCGTTGGCCTTCTAGCGGGGGCCAACAATGAGCAGTTCTTC	CSVGLLAGANNEQFF
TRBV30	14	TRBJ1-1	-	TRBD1	TGTGCCTGGAGTCCGGGACAGGTGAACACTGAAGCTTTCTTT	CAWSPGQVNTEAFF
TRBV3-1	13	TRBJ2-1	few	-	TGTGCCAGCAGCCCCCTGGCCCACAATGAGCAGTTCTTC	CASSPLAHNEQFF
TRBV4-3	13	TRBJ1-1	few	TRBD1	TGCGCCAGCAGACAGGGGAGAAACACTGAAGCTTTCTTT	CASRQGRNTEAFF
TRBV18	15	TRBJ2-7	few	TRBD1	TGTGCCAGCTCACCTGGGACAGCCGATAACTACGAGCAGTACTTC	CASSPGTADNYEQYF
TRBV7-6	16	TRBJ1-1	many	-	TGTGCCAGCAGCTTAGTCGGTGGGGGATCGAACACTGAAGCTTTCTTT	CASSLVGGGSNTEAFF
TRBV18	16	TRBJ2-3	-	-	TGTGCCAGCTCACCATGGAGTGCGGGCCGCGCAGATACGCAGTATTTT	CASSPWSAGRADTQYF
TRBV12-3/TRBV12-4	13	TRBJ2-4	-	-	TGTGCCAGCAGTATCGGGACGGGAAACATTCAGTACTTC	CASSIGTGNIQYF
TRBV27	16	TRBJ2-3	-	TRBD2	TGTGCCAGCAGTTTATTTCCCGGGAGGGCCGCAGATACGCAGTATTTT	CASSLFPGRAADTQYF
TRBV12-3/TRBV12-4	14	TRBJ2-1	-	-	TGTGCCAGCAGTTTCTCCAGTCTCTACAATGAGCAGTTCTTC	CASSFSSLYNEQFF
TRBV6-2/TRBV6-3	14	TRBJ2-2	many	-	TGTGCCAGCAACCCCGGGCAGAACACCGGGGAGCTGTTTTTT	CASNPGQNTGELFF
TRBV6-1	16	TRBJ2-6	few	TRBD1	TGTGCCAGCATCTGGACAGGGCTAACCGGGGCCAACGTCCTGACTTTC	CASIWTGLTGANVLTF
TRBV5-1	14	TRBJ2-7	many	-	TGCGCCAGCAGCTTGGGACCTACCACCTACGAGCAGTACTTC	CASSLGPTTYEQYF
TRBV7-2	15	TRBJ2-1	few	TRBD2	TGTGCCAGCAGCAGCGGGACTAGCGGATACAATGAGCAGTTCTTC	CASSSGTSGYNEQFF
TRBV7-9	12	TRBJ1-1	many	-	TGTGCCAGCAGCTTAGGGGGTGAGGAAGCTTTCTTT	CASSLGGEEAFF
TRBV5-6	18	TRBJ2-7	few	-	TGTGCCAGCAGCGATGGCCTGGGTGGCCCCTTAATATCCTACGAGCAGTACTTC	CASSDGLGGPLISYEQYF
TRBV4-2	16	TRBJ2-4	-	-	TGTGCCAGCAGCCAAAACCGGGACACACTACGCCACATTCAGTACTTC	CASSQNRDTLRHIQYF
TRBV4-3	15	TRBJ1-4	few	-	TGCGCCAGCAGCCAAAACAGCGCCCTTAATGAAAAACTGTTTTTT	CASSQNSALNEKLFF